The 6 T cell receptor beta chains in this list originate from one sample, sequenced in a study of shared clonotypes between healthy human individuals. Measured with immunoSEQ multiplex PCR; TCRdb has only the in-frame clones, and not every one. This sample has some 1.4 million clones; more than 95% occur once, and the top ten carry 1% to 1.5%. Sequencing used naive CD4+ T cells sorted from blood. Subset here: CD45RA+ positively selected. These receptors were taken from a man aged 25 to 45 in good health.

This clone was picked up one time. The J gene is TRBJ2-5, the V gene TRBV9, with 14 bases identical to TRBD2. Germline CDR1 is SGDLS and CDR2 is YYNGEE. V lost 3 bases, J lost 5 bases, and 9 bases stayed unmatched. The CDR3 extends over 17 amino acids. CDR3 sequence reads: CASSAGTSGSLGETQYF. The CDR3 region has the DNA TGTGCCAGCAGCGCCGGGACTAGCGGGAGTCTTGGTGAGACCCAGTACTTC.

The gene calls are TRBV10-3 and TRBJ1-5; 10 positions match TRBD1. The germline CDR1 and CDR2 sequences are ENHRY and SYGVKD. V was clipped by 2 bases and J by 3 bases; unmatched bases: 4. The CDR3 sequence is 16 residues long. The CDR3 spells CAISEGDRGFNQPQHF. The CDR3 DNA reads as TGTGCCATCAGTGAGGGGGACAGGGGTTTCAATCAGCCCCAGCATTTT.

With regard to this clone: Within the sample, other DNA sequences also encode this same CDR3. V gene TRBV11-2 combines with J gene TRBJ1-3; the D gene is possibly TRBD1 (5 bases). Germline V CDR1 and CDR2: SGHAT, FQNNGV. Trimming shortened V by 0 bases and J by 4 bases, and 7 bases separated the two germline ends. The CDR3 consists of 14 residues. The CDR3 loop reads CASSLDRAGNTIYF. CDR3 DNA sequence: TGTGCCAGCAGCTTAGACAGGGCGGGAAACACCATATATTTT. The complete variable domain, with remaining parts taken from reference TRBV11-2 and TRBJ1-3, reads EAGVAQSPRYKIIEKRQSVAFWCNPISGHATLYWYQQILGQGPKLLIQFQNNGVVDDSQLPKDRFSAERLKGVDSTLKIQPAKLEDSAVYLCASSLDRAGNTIYFGEGSWLTVV.

This clone was counted once. V gene TRBV25-1 combines with J gene TRBJ2-7, with D possibly being TRBD2 (6 bases). The CDR3 sequence is 11 residues long. The V gene lost 4 bases and the J gene lost 8 bases, with 9 bases spanning the gap. Per the germline V gene, CDR1 is MGHDK and CDR2 is SYGVNS. CDR3: CASSVAGKQYF. CDR3 bases: TGTGCCAGCAGTGTGGCGGGGAAGCAGTACTTC.

The chain is built from TRBV14 and TRBJ2-1, with D uncertain. V gave up 3 bases and J gave up 8 bases, with 8 bases separating them. The CDR3 spans 12 residues. Germline CDR1 is SGHDN and CDR2 is FVKESK. Here the CDR3 DNA reads TGTGCCAGCAGCCAGAAGGCGGATGAGCAGTTCTTC. Its protein is CASSQKADEQFF.

CDR3 sequence (DNA): TGTGCCAGCGTTGGCGGGACAGGGGACTCCGGGGAGCTGTTTTTT. It is translated as CASVGGTGDSGELFF. The chain recombines TRBV28 with TRBJ2-2; 10 nucleotides align to TRBD1. Germline trimming cut 8 bases from V and 6 bases from J; bases unmatched to any gene: 9. The CDR3 spans 15 residues. Germline CDR1 reads MDHEN; CDR2 reads SYDVKM. Drawing the rest from reference TRBV28 and TRBJ2-2, the complete variable domain is DVKVTQSSRYLVKRTGEKVFLECVQDMDHENMFWYRQDPGLGLRLIYFSYDVKMKEKGDIPEGYSVSREKKERFSLILESASTNQTSMYLCASVGGTGDSGELFFGEGSRLTVL.